The 4 T cell receptor beta chains listed next were all sequenced from one sample in a study of OX40 agonist ivuxolimab in advanced cancers. Profiled with immunoSEQ multiplex PCR; TCRdb holds only in-frame clones, not every one. Of under 55,000 clones listed, approximately 87% were seen once; the top ten hold 5.5% to 7%. Specimen: CD4+ or CD8+ T cells sorted from blood, collected in a trial of the OX40 agonist ivuxolimab. These TCRs come from an adult with an advanced solid tumor such as melanoma, head and neck, liver or kidney cancer.

The chain combines TRBV5-4 with TRBJ2-7, with 8 bases fitting TRBD2. J was trimmed by 7 bases and V by 0 bases; bases with no gene match: 3. CDR3 size: 13 residues. Looked up from germline, CDR1 is SGHNT and CDR2 is YYREEE (reference sequence). CDR3 in DNA: TGTGCCAGCAGCTTGGCGGGGGGGCAGGAGCAGTACTTC. This gives the protein CASSLAGGQEQYF.

This clone was recorded only once. The V gene is TRBV4-1, the J gene TRBJ2-5, with D tentatively TRBD2 (6 bases). Per the germline V gene, CDR1 is MGHRA and CDR2 is YSYEKL. V lost 0 bases and J lost 2, with 13 bases in between. This CDR3 has 16 residues. CDR3 region: CASSQDSMGGQETQYF. The CDR3 region has the DNA TGCGCCAGCAGCCAAGATAGTATGGGGGGACAAGAGACCCAGTACTTC.

The rearrangement links TRBV4-1 to TRBJ1-1; no reliable D call. Trimming left V 1 base short and J 0 bases short, with 12 bases between. The CDR3 spans 16 residues. Germline loops: CDR1 MGHRA, CDR2 YSYEKL. The CDR3 is CASSQGAAIMNTEAFF. Written as DNA, the CDR3 is TGCGCCAGCAGCCAAGGGGCTGCTATTATGAACACTGAAGCTTTCTTT.

This chain connects TRBV2 to TRBJ1-2; D not certain. In germline, CDR1 is SNHLY, CDR2 FYNNEI. V shed 3 bases and J shed 6 bases, with 14 bases lying between them. CDR3 length: 14 amino acids. The CDR3 coding sequence is TGTGCCAGCAGTGATTCGGGCGAGCTTGATGGCTACACCTTC. Translation gives CASSDSGELDGYTF.